This is a list of T cell receptor beta chains from one sample in a study of blood T cell repertoires in COVID-19. Sequencing was performed with immunoSEQ multiplex PCR; in TCRdb, only in-frame clones are kept and a portion is missing. Of around 97,000 clones in the sample, roughly 87% were seen once. The sequenced sample consisted of peripheral blood. All receptors come from a human donor in a cohort sampled during active COVID-19. CDR3s include the opening cysteine and the closing phenylalanine or tryptophan. Each record gives: J gene, clone size, D gene, CDR3 length, V gene, CDR3 protein, CDR3 DNA. The D gene is left open where the match is weak. Clone size is not always given. Where it is, it says once, few, many or a class for expanded clones.

J: TRBJ2-7; size: -; D: TRBD1; length: 13; V: TRBV9; CDR3: CASRGQGSYEQYF; DNA: TGTGCCAGCAGGGGACAGGGGAGCTACGAGCAGTACTTC
J: TRBJ2-3; size: -; D: -; length: 16; V: TRBV5-1; CDR3: CASSLGGGDLTDTQYF; DNA: TGCGCCAGCAGCTTGGGGGGCGGGGACCTCACAGATACGCAGTATTTT
J: TRBJ1-5; size: -; D: -; length: 15; V: TRBV9; CDR3: CASSVGGGGNQPQHF; DNA: TGTGCCAGCAGCGTGGGAGGAGGGGGCAATCAGCCCCAGCATTTT
J: TRBJ1-1; size: -; D: TRBD1; length: 16; V: TRBV5-1; CDR3: CASSSRDRVLNTEAFF; DNA: TGCGCCAGCAGCTCGCGAGACAGGGTATTGAACACTGAAGCTTTCTTT
J: TRBJ1-1; size: -; D: -; length: 15; V: TRBV9; CDR3: CASSLGPKRGTEAFF; DNA: TGTGCCAGCAGCTTGGGGCCCAAAAGGGGGACTGAAGCTTTCTTT
J: TRBJ2-1; size: -; D: TRBD2; length: 15; V: TRBV20-1; CDR3: CSASTSGGALNEQFF; DNA: TGCAGTGCAAGTACTAGCGGGGGGGCCTTGAATGAGCAGTTCTTC
J: TRBJ1-2; size: -; D: TRBD1; length: 16; V: TRBV5-6; CDR3: CASSLTPGQINYGYTF; DNA: TGTGCCAGCAGCTTGACCCCGGGACAGATTAACTATGGCTACACCTTC
J: TRBJ2-5; size: -; D: -; length: 15; V: TRBV25-1; CDR3: CASSGIAALGETQYF; DNA: TGTGCCAGCAGTGGTATAGCGGCCCTTGGGGAGACCCAGTACTTC
J: TRBJ2-1; size: -; D: TRBD2; length: 16; V: TRBV3-1/TRBV3-2; CDR3: CASSHWTSGGYNEQFF; DNA: TGTGCCAGCAGCCATTGGACTAGCGGGGGTTACAATGAGCAGTTCTTC
J: TRBJ2-3; size: -; D: TRBD1; length: 15; V: TRBV15; CDR3: CATSRGTGDVDTQYF; DNA: TGTGCCACCAGCAGGGGGACAGGGGATGTAGATACGCAGTATTTT
J: TRBJ2-1; size: -; D: TRBD1; length: 16; V: TRBV28; CDR3: CASSASTGGNYNEQFF; DNA: TGTGCCAGCAGTGCCTCGACAGGGGGCAACTACAATGAGCAGTTCTTC
J: TRBJ1-6; size: -; D: -; length: 17; V: TRBV7-6; CDR3: CASSLSDRTSYNSPLHF; DNA: TGTGCCAGCAGCCTGTCCGACAGGACCTCCTATAATTCACCCCTCCACTTT
J: TRBJ1-2; size: -; D: TRBD1; length: 14; V: TRBV2; CDR3: CASSAETGTYGYTF; DNA: TGTGCCAGCAGCGCGGAGACAGGGACCTATGGCTACACCTTC
J: TRBJ2-5; size: -; D: -; length: 14; V: TRBV5-1; CDR3: CASSFSSGEETQYF; DNA: TGCGCCAGCAGCTTTAGCTCGGGGGAAGAGACCCAGTACTTC
J: TRBJ2-3; size: -; D: -; length: 16; V: TRBV5-1; CDR3: CASSSLGAGRTDTQYF; DNA: TGCGCCAGCAGCTCGCTTGGGGCGGGACGCACAGATACGCAGTATTTT
J: TRBJ1-1; size: -; D: -; length: 14; V: TRBV11-1; CDR3: CASSLARRGTEAFF; DNA: TGTGCCAGCAGCTTAGCGCGTCGTGGCACTGAAGCTTTCTTT
J: TRBJ2-7; size: -; D: -; length: 23; V: TRBV21-1; CDR3: CASTPEIFGQEGFFVPVDYEQYF; DNA: TGTGCCAGCACCCCGGAGATATTCGGACAGGAGGGCTTTTTCGTCCCCGTAGATTACGAGCAGTACTTC
J: TRBJ2-3; size: -; D: TRBD1; length: 16; V: TRBV2; CDR3: CASSWPGQGVADTQYF; DNA: TGTGCCAGCAGTTGGCCGGGACAGGGAGTCGCAGATACGCAGTATTTT
J: TRBJ2-2; size: -; D: -; length: 13; V: TRBV28; CDR3: CAMGLTNTGELFF; DNA: TGTGCCATGGGCCTAACGAACACCGGGGAGCTGTTTTTT
J: TRBJ2-5; size: -; D: -; length: 13; V: TRBV7-8; CDR3: CASSSQTGKARYF; DNA: TGTGCCAGCAGCTCACAAACAGGGAAGGCGCGGTACTTC
J: TRBJ2-5; size: -; D: -; length: 14; V: TRBV5-1; CDR3: CASSPRTDQETQYF; DNA: TGCGCCAGCAGCCCCAGGACAGACCAAGAGACCCAGTACTTC
J: TRBJ2-2; size: -; D: -; length: 17; V: TRBV11-2; CDR3: CASSSRSSYSNTGELFF; DNA: TGTGCCAGCAGCTCCCGGAGTAGCTACTCGAACACCGGGGAGCTGTTTTTT
J: TRBJ2-7; size: once; D: -; length: 14; V: TRBV15; CDR3: CATSKRASLLEQYF; DNA: TGTGCCACCAGCAAACGAGCGTCCCTCCTCGAGCAGTACTTC
J: TRBJ1-2; size: -; D: -; length: 14; V: TRBV28; CDR3: CASSLYGTEYGYTF; DNA: TGTGCCAGCAGTTTATACGGCACGGAGTATGGCTACACCTTC
J: TRBJ2-1; size: -; D: TRBD1; length: 15; V: TRBV7-7; CDR3: CASSPGQGINNEQFF; DNA: TGTGCCAGCAGCCCCGGACAGGGGATCAATAATGAGCAGTTCTTC
J: TRBJ2-3; size: -; D: TRBD2; length: 16; V: TRBV5-1; CDR3: CASSSGTSGRGDTQYF; DNA: TGCGCCAGCAGCTCCGGGACTAGCGGGAGAGGAGATACGCAGTATTTT
J: TRBJ2-5; size: once; D: -; length: 13; V: TRBV30; CDR3: CAWSGALKETQYF; DNA: TGTGCCTGGAGTGGGGCGTTGAAAGAGACCCAGTACTTC
J: TRBJ2-3; size: -; D: -; length: 17; V: TRBV5-1; CDR3: CASSPTGVSTSTDTQYF; DNA: TGCGCCAGCAGCCCGACCGGGGTCAGCACTAGCACAGATACGCAGTATTTT
J: TRBJ2-1; size: once; D: -; length: 14; V: TRBV27; CDR3: CASSLQTGYNEQFF; DNA: TGTGCCAGCAGTCTCCAGACAGGCTACAATGAGCAGTTCTTC
J: TRBJ2-5; size: -; D: TRBD1; length: 14; V: TRBV28; CDR3: CASSTPGGAETQYF; DNA: TGTGCCAGCAGTACTCCAGGGGGCGCGGAGACCCAGTACTTC
J: TRBJ1-5; size: -; D: TRBD1; length: 14; V: TRBV6-5; CDR3: CASSWDSRNQPQHF; DNA: TGTGCCAGCAGTTGGGACAGCCGCAATCAGCCCCAGCATTTT
J: TRBJ2-7; size: -; D: TRBD1; length: 14; V: TRBV27; CDR3: CASAKKTGFYEQYF; DNA: TGTGCCAGCGCAAAAAAGACAGGGTTCTACGAGCAGTACTTC
J: TRBJ2-1; size: few; D: -; length: 16; V: TRBV19; CDR3: CASSPSAGGSYNEQFF; DNA: TGTGCCAGTAGTCCCTCCGCGGGCGGCTCCTACAATGAGCAGTTCTTC
J: TRBJ1-2; size: once; D: -; length: 14; V: TRBV28; CDR3: CASSPLQGNYGYTF; DNA: TGTGCCAGCAGTCCCTTACAGGGAAACTATGGCTACACCTTC
J: TRBJ2-3; size: -; D: TRBD1; length: 14; V: TRBV5-1; CDR3: CASRDRGLTDTQYF; DNA: TGCGCCAGCAGGGACAGGGGGCTCACAGATACGCAGTATTTT
J: TRBJ1-3; size: -; D: -; length: 13; V: TRBV11-2; CDR3: CASSFTGENTIYF; DNA: TGTGCCAGCAGCTTTACAGGAGAAAACACCATATATTTT
J: TRBJ2-5; size: -; D: -; length: 13; V: TRBV19; CDR3: CASSLTPGETQYF; DNA: TGTGCCAGTAGCCTAACGCCGGGAGAGACCCAGTACTTC
J: TRBJ2-5; size: -; D: TRBD2; length: 15; V: TRBV7-8; CDR3: CASSLGLAGKETQYF; DNA: TGTGCCAGCAGCTTAGGACTAGCGGGAAAAGAGACCCAGTACTTC
J: TRBJ1-6; size: -; D: TRBD1; length: 15; V: TRBV20-1; CDR3: CSASDGTAQNSPLHF; DNA: TGCAGTGCAAGTGACGGGACAGCCCAAAATTCACCCCTCCACTTT
J: TRBJ2-6; size: once; D: -; length: 15; V: TRBV19; CDR3: CASSIANSGANVLTF; DNA: TGTGCCAGTAGTATCGCGAACTCTGGGGCCAACGTCCTGACTTTC
J: TRBJ2-5; size: -; D: TRBD2; length: 15; V: TRBV7-2; CDR3: CASSFKTSGGETQYF; DNA: TGTGCCAGCAGCTTCAAGACTAGCGGGGGAGAGACCCAGTACTTC
J: TRBJ2-1; size: -; D: TRBD1; length: 14; V: TRBV28; CDR3: CASSRRTGTNEQFF; DNA: TGTGCCAGCAGTCGACGGACAGGGACGAATGAGCAGTTCTTC